Detailed here is one T cell receptor (beta chain). The specificity of this receptor is unknown. Base qualities are not provided; no much larger clone lies one nucleotide away. The data were taken from a study of shared clonotypes between healthy human individuals (dated by TCRdb to 2020 to 2022). Turning to the overall study: The cohort included a few men and a couple of women between 18 and 49 years of age. Between about 0.8 and 9 billion PBMCs per donor were obtained by leukapheresis. The study deeply sequenced blood TCR repertoires of about 5 healthy adults to estimate repertoire size and the extent of clonotype sharing between individuals. For each donor, CD4 naive and CD4 memory were each run on three plates, CD8 naive on two plates, and CD8 memory on one plate. To increase sequencing depth and limit assay-specific biases, TCR repertoire library preparation and sequencing were carried out by different laboratories using diverse techniques.

Using the deep immunoSEQ assay, multiplex PCR amplified TCR CDR3 regions from genomic DNA. Genomic DNA extracted from each cell subset was distributed evenly over all wells of several immunoSEQ 96-well plates, and each plate served as one replicate. For sorted subsets, around 200 ng genomic DNA, equal to approximately 30,000 T cell genomes, was loaded into each replicate PCR. Purified libraries were measured with a Qubit 3.0 fluorometer, size-checked on a Bioanalyzer 2100, and measured again with the KAPA Library Quantification kit. Every immunoSEQ 96-well plate was sequenced on a dedicated single-read 150-cycle Illumina NextSeq 550 flow cell. In the source study's methods: Because the immunoSEQ output held only junctional sequences and lacked quality scores, the filtering could not match the filtering applied to full-length reads. To assign V/J genes and CDR3, sequences were annotated against IMGT germline references using PyIR, a Python wrapper for IgBLAST v1.9. Any read was removed if the V/J assignment was weak (E-value above 1e-6), the CDR3 was missing, or the read contained stop codons, out-of-frame junctions, or ambiguous translated residues. V3J clonotypes were defined as sequences sharing the same inferred V gene, J gene, and CDR3 amino acid sequence. Percentage overlap between repertoires was calculated by dividing the number of shared unique clonotypes by the size of the smaller repertoire. Repertoire richness was assessed with RTK rarefaction, the Chao1 estimator, and Recon v2.1 estimates of unobserved clonotypes. Generation probabilities for all TCRbeta clonotypes obtained by the gDNA method from a handful of donors were computed using OLGA. What TCRdb holds here is the immuneACCESS table cut down to in-frame rearrangements. Part of the clones is not present; checked against another copy, under half of the missing clones reflect an unresolved V gene, and the others are unexplained. That table supplies the V and J calls and clone size; D and trimming were determined from the DNA. The sample table shows 650,000 to 750,000 clones, and roughly 78% are seen once. The ten largest account for less than 2% of the sample.

The donors were healthy, HIV-negative adults with no recently reported acute infections or vaccinations. Every donor was a Caucasian adult residing in Nashville, Tennessee, USA. CD4+ T cells were enriched through magnetic negative selection, after which naive cells were positively selected on CD45RA and the remaining negative fraction served as the memory subset. Blood was collected by leukapheresis, and PBMCs were isolated by Ficoll-Histopaque density gradient centrifugation and then cryopreserved in liquid nitrogen vapor phase. Purity and quantity of every magnetically sorted T cell population were checked by analytical flow cytometry. From each sorted fraction, genomic DNA was isolated and quantified by UV absorbance on a Nanodrop 2000c. CDR1 and CDR2 (SEHNR, FQNEAQ) derive from the germline V gene (reference sequence). Compared with germline, V lacks 8 bases and J lacks 5 bases; bases without a gene match: 10. The CDR3 goes from the cysteine to the phenylalanine over 16 residues. Of the read, only the CDR3 DNA is kept; its 48 bases are in frame from base 1.

The study at large found these results: Rarefaction of sorted-subset datasets indicated incomplete sequencing despite the large sequencing depth. Based on pairwise subsampling, the degree of clonotype sharing among donors was expected to be affected by sequencing depth. Clonotypes shared by all four sorted-subset donors showed higher generation probabilities than non-shared clonotypes. Because the study included only a small number of donors, the genetic and exposure-history diversity represented was limited. Naive subsets generally had larger estimated clonotype richness than memory subsets did. Sampling was restricted to blood, and TCR repertoires in tissues likely differ from the TCR repertoires found in blood. Across a few donors, about 5.2% of naive CD4, roughly 3.3% of naive CD8, 2% to 2.5% of memory CD4, and over 0.35% of memory CD8 clonotypes were shared.

Sequencing was done on a sample of memory CD4+ T cells sorted from blood. The meaning of the sample's cell subset or site label: CD45RA-negative fraction. This TCR was recovered from a woman younger than 45 in good health. The rearrangement joined TRBV7-9 to TRBJ2-5, with 14 central nucleotides matching TRBD2. The CDR3 region reads CASDGTSGSGVETQYF. The bases are TGTGCCAGCGATGGGACTAGCGGGAGTGGCGTCGAGACCCAGTACTTC.